This TCR beta chain is drawn from a study of T cell clonotyping in hematopoietic cell transplantation. Findings and caveats of the study: Higher Inverse Simpson Index values in graft donor and pretransplant recipient predicted broader posttransplant TCR diversity. Pathologically expanded recipient clonotypes increased progressively from day 30 to day 180 as diversity fell. CD4 and CD8 repertoire contributions could not be separated without sorting.

The sample's time point: recipient sample about 28 days before transplant, after cytoreduction. Recipient blood drawn about 28 days pretransplant and days 30, 100, 180 after. This clone has only one observation. What it binds is not known. Clones were read by immunoSEQ multiplex PCR, and TCRdb kept only the in-frame ones, dropping some. The sample shows 20,000 to 25,000 clones, almost 90% of them seen only once. This sequence originates from a man aged 18 to 29 with biphenotypic leukemia. Some clones in this sample may be carry-over from other donors' samples. The sample here was peripheral blood mononuclear cells, taken before stem cell transplant.

CDR3 amino acids: CASSNHPSGLNQPQHF. CDR3 nucleotide sequence: TGTGCCAGTAGTAATCACCCATCCGGGCTCAATCAGCCCCAGCATTTT. The chain carries TRBV19 and TRBJ1-5; D is unresolved. The CDR3 extends over 16 amino acids. Per the germline V gene, CDR1 is LNHDA and CDR2 is SQIVND (reference sequence). V was cut by 4 bases and J by 3 bases, with 16 bases left in between. Full variable domain (remainder filled in from reference TRBV19 and TRBJ1-5): DGGITQSPKYLFRKEGQNVTLSCEQNLNHDAMYWYRQDPGQGLRLIYYSQIVNDFQKGDIAEGYSVSREKKESFPLTVTSAQKNPTAFYLCASSNHPSGLNQPQHFGDGTRLSIL.